One sample yielded the 7 T cell receptor beta chains listed below, sequenced in a study of blood T cell repertoires in COVID-19. Here immunoSEQ multiplex PCR was the method, and the copy in TCRdb shows in-frame clones only, minus some. Counted here are under 500,000 clones, roughly nine tenths occurring once; the ten biggest clones make up approximately 1.2%. Sequenced input: PBMCs or T cells enriched from blood (not recorded which). The receptors derive from a man aged 25-45 years who had recovered from COVID-19.

The J gene is TRBJ2-2, the V gene TRBV21-1; the table's D call of TRBD1 was not tested on the DNA. TRBV21-1 is deemed a pseudogene. The CDR3 has 17 amino acids. In DNA form, the CDR3 reads TGTGCCAGCGGTCCTTTTTCGGGACAGGGGAATGCCGGGGAGCTGTTTTTT. Translating it yields CASGPFSGQGNAGELFF.

This chain links TRBV28 with TRBJ2-5; 8 nucleotides match TRBD1. V lost 10 bases and J lost 3; bases outside the gene matches: 1. The germline gives CDR1 MDHEN, CDR2 SYDVKM. The CDR3 runs 11 residues. The CDR3 is CATDREETQYF. The CDR3 DNA reads TGTGCCACGGACAGGGAAGAGACCCAGTACTTC.

The genes are TRBV4-1 and TRBJ2-4; 8 nucleotides align to TRBD1. CDR1 is MGHRA and CDR2 is YSYEKL in the germline V gene. J was trimmed by 2 bases and V by 3 bases; bases with no gene match: 12. The CDR3 has 18 residues. The CDR3 DNA reads as TGCGCCAGCAGCCACTTGGCAGGGGGCCCCAATACCAAAAACATTCAGTACTTC. This translates into CASSHLAGGPNTKNIQYF.

This chain links TRBV9 with TRBJ2-1; TRBD2 matches at 8 bases. V lost 2 bases and J lost 4; bases outside the gene matches: 14. The CDR3 covers 18 residues. Germline assignment: CDR1 SGDLS and CDR2 YYNGEE. CDR3 nucleotide sequence: TGTGCCAGCAGCGTCCCGCCGGGCGCGGGAGGAGCGTACAATGAGCAGTTCTTC. It specifies CASSVPPGAGGAYNEQFF.

The V and J genes are TRBV30 and TRBJ2-7; D perhaps matches TRBD1 (6 bases). CDR3 length: 11 residues. Germline values: CDR1 GTSNPN, CDR2 SVGIG (reference sequence). The V end was cut by 5 bases, the J end by 4 bases, with 9 bases between. CDR3 in amino acids: CAWGQSYEQYF. CDR3 coding DNA: TGTGCCTGGGGACAGTCATACGAGCAGTACTTC.

The gene calls are TRBV6-1 and TRBJ1-1; TRBD1 aligns across 7 bases. The CDR3 is 18 residues long. Germline V gene data show CDR1 as MNHNS and CDR2 as SASEGT. V gave up 0 bases and J gave up 0 bases; unmatched junction bases: 10. CDR3 loop: CASSEALWDSRMNTEAFF. The CDR3 bases are TGTGCCAGCAGTGAAGCTCTTTGGGACAGTAGGATGAACACTGAAGCTTTCTTT.

J is TRBJ2-1 and V is TRBV5-4, with TRBD2 matching over 14 bases. Unmatched junction bases numbered 7, after V lost 4 bases and J lost 1 base. The CDR3 contains 18 residues. Looked up from germline, CDR1 is SGHNT and CDR2 is YYREEE (reference sequence). The CDR3 DNA follows: TGTGCCAGCAGCCCCGGGACTAGCGGGAGTATATCCTACAATGAGCAGTTCTTC. It translates to CASSPGTSGSISYNEQFF.